This T cell receptor beta chain was sequenced in a study of shared clonotypes between healthy human individuals. Across the whole study: CD8 memory received one plate per donor, CD8 naive two, CD4 memory three and CD4 naive three.

There are 14 residues in the CDR3. Germline CDR1 and CDR2: SGHTA and FQGNSA. Germline trimming cut 3 bases from V and 2 bases from J; bases unmatched to any gene: 4. CD45RO negativity and positive selection for CCR7 defined naive CD8 cells, a population that excluded terminally differentiated effector memory CD45RA+ cells. There were only Caucasian adults among the donors, and all lived in Nashville, Tennessee. About this clone: Other DNA sequences in this specimen translate into the identical CDR3.

Replicate sorted-subset PCRs were loaded with 150 to 250 ng DNA, about 30,000 T cell genomes. TCRdb keeps only in-frame clones here, not all; method: immunoSEQ multiplex PCR. This sample yields 1.5 million to 2.5 million clones, of which over 85% are seen a single time; more than 0.9% belongs to the top ten. The sequence derives from a man between 18 and 29 years old in good health. The chain carries TRBV7-2 and TRBJ2-7; 7 bases agree with TRBD2. Material for sequencing was naive CD8+ T cells sorted from blood. The CDR3 sequence is CASSFSSGTYEQYF. The CDR3 DNA reads as TGTGCCAGCAGCTTCTCTAGCGGCACCTACGAGCAGTACTTC.